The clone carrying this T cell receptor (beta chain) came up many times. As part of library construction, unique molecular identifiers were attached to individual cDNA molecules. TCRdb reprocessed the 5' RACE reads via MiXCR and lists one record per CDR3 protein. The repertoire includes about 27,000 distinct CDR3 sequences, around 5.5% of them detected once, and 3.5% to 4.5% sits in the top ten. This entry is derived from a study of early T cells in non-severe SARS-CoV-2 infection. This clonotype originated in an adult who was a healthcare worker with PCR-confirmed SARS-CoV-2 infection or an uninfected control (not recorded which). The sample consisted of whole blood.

CDR3 residues: CASSSVKEKLFF. The CDR3 nucleotides read TGTGCCAGCAGTTCAGTGAAGGAAAAACTGTTTTTT. The rearrangement links TRBV7-9 to TRBJ1-4; D gene ambiguous. V lost 6 bases and J lost 8, with 10 bases in between. Germline lookup yields CDR1 SEHNR and CDR2 FQNEAQ (reference sequence). CDR3 length equals 12 residues.